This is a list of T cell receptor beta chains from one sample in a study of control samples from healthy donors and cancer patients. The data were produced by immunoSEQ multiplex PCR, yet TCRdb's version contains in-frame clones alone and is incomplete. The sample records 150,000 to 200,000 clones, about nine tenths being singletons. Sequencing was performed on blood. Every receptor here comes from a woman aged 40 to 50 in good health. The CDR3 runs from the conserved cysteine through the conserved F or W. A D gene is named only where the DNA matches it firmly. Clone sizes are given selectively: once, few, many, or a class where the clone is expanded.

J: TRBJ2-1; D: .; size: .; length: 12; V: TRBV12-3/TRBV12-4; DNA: TGTGCCAGCAGTTGGGATCCCAATGAGCAGTTCTTC; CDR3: CASSWDPNEQFF
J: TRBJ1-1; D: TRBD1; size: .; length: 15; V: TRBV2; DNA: TGTGCCAGCAGTTCGGACAGGGCCATCCGGGGTGAAGCTTTCTTT; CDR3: CASSSDRAIRGEAFF
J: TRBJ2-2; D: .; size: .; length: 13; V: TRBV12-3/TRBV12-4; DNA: TGTGCCAGCAGTTCCACTTACACCGGGGAGCTGTTTTTT; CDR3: CASSSTYTGELFF
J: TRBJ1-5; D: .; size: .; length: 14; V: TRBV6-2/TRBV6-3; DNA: TGTGCCAGCAGTAACAGGGTTAGCAATCAGCCCCAGCATTTT; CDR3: CASSNRVSNQPQHF
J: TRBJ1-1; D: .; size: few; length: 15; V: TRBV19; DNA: TGTGCCAGTAGTGTTCCGGGGGCCCGGTACACTGAAGCTTTCTTT; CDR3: CASSVPGARYTEAFF
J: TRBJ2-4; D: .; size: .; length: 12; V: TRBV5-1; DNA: TGCGCCAGCAGCTTGGAGTTCGGCATTCAGTACTTC; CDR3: CASSLEFGIQYF
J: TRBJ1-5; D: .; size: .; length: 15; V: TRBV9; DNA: TGTGCCAGCAGCCGGACGATGGGGGCTAATCAGCCCCAGCATTTT; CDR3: CASSRTMGANQPQHF
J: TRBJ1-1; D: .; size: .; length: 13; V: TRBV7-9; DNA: TGTGCCAGCAGCCGGACAGTGAACACTGAAGCTTTCTTT; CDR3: CASSRTVNTEAFF
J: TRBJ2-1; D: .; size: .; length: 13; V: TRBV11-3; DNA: TGTGCCAGCAGTTCGGCCGGGAACAATGAGCAGTTCTTC; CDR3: CASSSAGNNEQFF
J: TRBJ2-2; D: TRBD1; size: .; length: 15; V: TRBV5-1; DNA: TGCGCCAGCAGCTTGGGACAGGGAGATGCCGGGGAGCTGTTTTTT; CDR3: CASSLGQGDAGELFF
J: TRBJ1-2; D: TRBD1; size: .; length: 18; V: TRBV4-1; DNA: TGCGCCAGCAGCCCACCCCCGGGACAGGGGGCGCCAGGCTATGGCTACACCTTC; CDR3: CASSPPPGQGAPGYGYTF
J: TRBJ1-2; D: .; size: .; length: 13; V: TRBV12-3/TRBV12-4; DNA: TGTGCCAGCAGCCGACTAGTCAGCTATGGCTACACCTTC; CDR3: CASSRLVSYGYTF
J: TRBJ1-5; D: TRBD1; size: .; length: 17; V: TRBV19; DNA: TGTGCCAGTAGTACGGACAGGGGGCGGGGGGGCAATCAGCCCCAGCATTTT; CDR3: CASSTDRGRGGNQPQHF
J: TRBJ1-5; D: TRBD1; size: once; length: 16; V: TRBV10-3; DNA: TGTGCCATCAGTGAACAGGGGGCGACGGGCAATCAGCCCCAGCATTTT; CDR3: CAISEQGATGNQPQHF
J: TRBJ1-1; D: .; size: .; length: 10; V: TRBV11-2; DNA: TGTGCCAGCAGCCGTGACGGAACTTTCTTT; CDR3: CASSRDGTFF
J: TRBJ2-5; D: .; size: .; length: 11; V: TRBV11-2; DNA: TGTGCCAGCAGCTTATCCCTCGAACAGTACTTC; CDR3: CASSLSLEQYF
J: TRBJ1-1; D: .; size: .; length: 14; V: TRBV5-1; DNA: TGCGCCAGCAGCCCACAGGGCGGTAACACTGAAGCTTTCTTT; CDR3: CASSPQGGNTEAFF
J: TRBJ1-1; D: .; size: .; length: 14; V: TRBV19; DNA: TGTGCCAGTAGTCCGGACGGGATGAACACTGAAGCTTTCTTT; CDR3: CASSPDGMNTEAFF
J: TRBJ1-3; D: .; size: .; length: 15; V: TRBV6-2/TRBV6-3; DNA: TGTGCCAGCAGTTACTCTGCCGACTCTGGAAACACCATATATTTT; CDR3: CASSYSADSGNTIYF
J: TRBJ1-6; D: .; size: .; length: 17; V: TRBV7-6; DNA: TGTGCCAGCAGCTTATTTTCGTCGGTGGGCCTGGATTCACCCCTCCACTTT; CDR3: CASSLFSSVGLDSPLHF
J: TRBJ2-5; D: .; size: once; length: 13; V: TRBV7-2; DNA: TGTGCCAGCAGCTTAGTGGGCCGGGAGACCCAGTACTTC; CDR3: CASSLVGRETQYF
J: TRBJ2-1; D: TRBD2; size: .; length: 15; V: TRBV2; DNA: TGTGCCAGCAGTGCCAGCGGGGGGGCTTGGAATGAGCAGTTCTTC; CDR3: CASSASGGAWNEQFF
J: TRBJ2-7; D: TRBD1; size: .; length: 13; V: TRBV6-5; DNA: TGTGCCAGCAGCTGGGACAGCAGCTACGAGCAGTACTTC; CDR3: CASSWDSSYEQYF
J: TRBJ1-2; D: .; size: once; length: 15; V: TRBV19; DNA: TGTGCCAGTAGTAATCGACAGCTTGCTAACTATGGCTACACCTTC; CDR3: CASSNRQLANYGYTF
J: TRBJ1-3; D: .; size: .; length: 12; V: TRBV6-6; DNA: TGTGCCAGCAGTTGGGAGCTTAACACCATATATTTT; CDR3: CASSWELNTIYF
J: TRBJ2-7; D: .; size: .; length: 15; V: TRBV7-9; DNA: TGTGCCAGCAGCGGAGTGAGGGAATCGACCTACGAGCAGTACTTC; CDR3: CASSGVRESTYEQYF
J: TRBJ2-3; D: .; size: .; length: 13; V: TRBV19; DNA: TGTGCCAGTAGTGGGTGGGCCACAGATACGCAGTATTTT; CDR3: CASSGWATDTQYF
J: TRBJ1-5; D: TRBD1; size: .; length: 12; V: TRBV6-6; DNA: TGTGCCAGTGGGACAGTCAATCAGCCCCAGCATTTT; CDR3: CASGTVNQPQHF
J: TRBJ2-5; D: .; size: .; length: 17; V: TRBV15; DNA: TGTGCCACCAGTGAGGGGGCGGGGAGCAGGCGGCAAGAGACCCAGTACTTC; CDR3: CATSEGAGSRRQETQYF
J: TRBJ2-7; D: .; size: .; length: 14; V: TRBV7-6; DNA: TGTGCCAGCAGCTTAGAGGTCGGGGGCTACGAGCAGTACTTC; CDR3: CASSLEVGGYEQYF
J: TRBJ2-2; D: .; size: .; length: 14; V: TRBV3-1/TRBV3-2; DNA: TGTGCCAGCAGCCCCGGACGGACCACCGGGGAGCTGTTTTTT; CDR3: CASSPGRTTGELFF
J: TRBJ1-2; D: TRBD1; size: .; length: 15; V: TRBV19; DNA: TGTGCCACTGACCAGACAGGGGGCTTTGGCTATGGCTACACCTTC; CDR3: CATDQTGGFGYGYTF
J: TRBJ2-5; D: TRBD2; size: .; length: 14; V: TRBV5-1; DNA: TGCGCCAGCAGCCGCGGGGGTCTCCAAGAGACCCAGTACTTC; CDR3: CASSRGGLQETQYF
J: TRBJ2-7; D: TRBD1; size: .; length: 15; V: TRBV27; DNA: TGTGCCAGCAGTTCGCCGGGACAGGGAACCTACGAGCAGTACTTC; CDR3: CASSSPGQGTYEQYF
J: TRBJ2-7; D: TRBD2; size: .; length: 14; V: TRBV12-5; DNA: TGTGCTAGCCGCATATCGGGAGGACCCTACGAGCAGTACTTC; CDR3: CASRISGGPYEQYF
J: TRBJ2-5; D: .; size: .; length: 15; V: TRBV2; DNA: TGTGCCAGCAGTGAATCTCGGGGGCCCCAAGAGACCCAGTACTTC; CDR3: CASSESRGPQETQYF
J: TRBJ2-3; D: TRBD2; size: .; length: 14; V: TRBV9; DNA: TGTGCCAGCAGCGTTGGCGGGGGGCCAGATACGCAGTATTTT; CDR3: CASSVGGGPDTQYF
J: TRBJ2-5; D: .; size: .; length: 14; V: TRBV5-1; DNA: TGCGCCAGCACGGGCACAGGTTCCCCCGGGGCCCAGTACTTC; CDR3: CASTGTGSPGAQYF
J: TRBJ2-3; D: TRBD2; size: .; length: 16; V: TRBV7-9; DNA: TGTGCCAGCAGCCCGCGGGGGGGGTACGGTGCAGATACGCAGTATTTT; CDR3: CASSPRGGYGADTQYF
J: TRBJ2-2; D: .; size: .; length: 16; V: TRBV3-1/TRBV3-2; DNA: TGTGCCAGCAGCCAAGGCTTTGGGGGTAACACCGGGGAGCTGTTTTTT; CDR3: CASSQGFGGNTGELFF
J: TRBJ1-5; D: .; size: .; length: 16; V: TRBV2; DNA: TGTGCCAGCAGTGAATCGGCTACAGTTAGCAATCAGCCCCAGCATTTT; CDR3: CASSESATVSNQPQHF
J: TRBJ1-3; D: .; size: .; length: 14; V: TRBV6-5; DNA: TGTGCCAGCAGCGACAGAGCGTCTGGAAACACCATATATTTT; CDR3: CASSDRASGNTIYF
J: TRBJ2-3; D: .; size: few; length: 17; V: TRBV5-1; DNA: TGCGCCAGCAGCTTGGCATTAGGCAGGGGAATTTCAGATACGCAGTATTTT; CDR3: CASSLALGRGISDTQYF
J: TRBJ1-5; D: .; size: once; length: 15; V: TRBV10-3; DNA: TGTGCCATCAGCGCAAGGGGGGGGCTGGGGCAGCCCCAGCATTTT; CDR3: CAISARGGLGQPQHF
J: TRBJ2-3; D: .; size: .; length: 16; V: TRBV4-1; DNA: TGCGCCAGCAGCCAAGACCTGGGGGGTGCCACAGATACGCAGTATTTT; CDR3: CASSQDLGGATDTQYF
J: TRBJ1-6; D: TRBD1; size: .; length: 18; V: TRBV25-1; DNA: TGTGCCAGCAGTGAATATTTCGGGACAGAAAAAAATAATTCACCCCTCCACTTT; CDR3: CASSEYFGTEKNNSPLHF
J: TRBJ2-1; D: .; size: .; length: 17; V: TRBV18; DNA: TGTGCCAGCTCACCACCGTCCCAAACGGGCTCCTACAATGAGCAGTTCTTC; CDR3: CASSPPSQTGSYNEQFF
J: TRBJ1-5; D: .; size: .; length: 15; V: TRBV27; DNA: TGTGCCAGCAGTTTAAGTTTGGTCACGGGCGGCCCCCAGCATTTT; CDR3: CASSLSLVTGGPQHF
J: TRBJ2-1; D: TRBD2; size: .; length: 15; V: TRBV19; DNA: TGTGCCAGTAGTATAGCGGGGGGCTCCTACAATGAGCAGTTCTTC; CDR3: CASSIAGGSYNEQFF
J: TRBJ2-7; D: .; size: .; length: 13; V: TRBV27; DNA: TGTGCCAGCAGTTTAGGGGGACCCGGCGAGCAGTACTTC; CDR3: CASSLGGPGEQYF
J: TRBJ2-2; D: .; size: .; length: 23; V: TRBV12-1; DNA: TGTGCCAGCAGCTCCACTACAAGGACAGGGGAAATCCGGGGTTTTCGGAACACCGGGGAGCTGTTTTTT; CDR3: CASSSTTRTGEIRGFRNTGELFF
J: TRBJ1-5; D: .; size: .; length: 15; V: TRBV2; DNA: TGTGCCAGCAGTGATCAAGTACATAGCAATCAGCCCCAGCATTTT; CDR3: CASSDQVHSNQPQHF
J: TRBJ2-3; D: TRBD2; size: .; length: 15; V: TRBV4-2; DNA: TGTGCCAGCAGCCACCGTAGCGGGGGGACAGATACGCAGTATTTT; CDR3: CASSHRSGGTDTQYF
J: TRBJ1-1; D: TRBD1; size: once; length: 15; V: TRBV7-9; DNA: TGTGCCAGCAGCTTAGGACAGGGAGGCAACACTGAAGCTTTCTTT; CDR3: CASSLGQGGNTEAFF
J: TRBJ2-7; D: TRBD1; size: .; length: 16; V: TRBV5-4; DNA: TGTGCCAGCAGCTTTTTCCAGGGACAGCCATCCTACGAGCAGTACTTC; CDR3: CASSFFQGQPSYEQYF
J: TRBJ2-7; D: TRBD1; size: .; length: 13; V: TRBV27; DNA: TGTGCCAGCAGCCTGGGACAGTACTACGAGCAGTACTTC; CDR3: CASSLGQYYEQYF
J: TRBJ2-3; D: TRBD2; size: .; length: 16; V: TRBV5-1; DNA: TGCGCCAGCAGCTTACGGACGGGGGGGCCCTCAGATACGCAGTATTTT; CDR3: CASSLRTGGPSDTQYF